This T cell receptor (beta chain) stems from a study of T-cell reconstitution after alpha-beta-depleted transplantation in children. The CDR3 has 15 residues. The germline CDR1 and CDR2 sequences are LGHDT and YNNKEL (reference sequence). Trimming shortened V by 3 bases and J by 5 bases, and 15 bases separated the two germline ends. Unique molecular identifiers were built into the TCRbeta library. Using its own MiXCR run on the PCR reads, TCRdb lists one record per CDR3 protein. The repertoire holds around 380,000 distinct CDR3 sequences, 11% seen once, with 5% to 6.5% in the top ten. This specimen consisted of PBMCs from the stem cell graft donor, obtained from the stem cell graft. This receptor was identified in a human donor who donated a stem cell graft to a child with acute myeloid leukemia. The chain recombines TRBV3-1 with TRBJ2-3, with D maybe TRBD1 (5 bases). The CDR3 DNA reads as TGTGCCAGCAGCCAGGGGCGTGGATGGGTAGATACGCAGTATTTT. Translating it yields CASSQGRGWVDTQYF.